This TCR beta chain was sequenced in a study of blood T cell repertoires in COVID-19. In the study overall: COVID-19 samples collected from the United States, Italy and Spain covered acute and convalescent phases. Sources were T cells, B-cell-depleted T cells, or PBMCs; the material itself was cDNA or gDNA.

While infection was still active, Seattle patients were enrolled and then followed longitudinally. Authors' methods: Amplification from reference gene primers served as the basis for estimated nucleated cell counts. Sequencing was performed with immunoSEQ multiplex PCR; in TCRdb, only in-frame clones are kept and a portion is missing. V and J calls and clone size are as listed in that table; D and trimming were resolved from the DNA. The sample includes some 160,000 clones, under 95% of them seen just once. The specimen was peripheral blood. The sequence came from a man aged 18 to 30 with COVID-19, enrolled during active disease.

In nucleotides, the CDR3 is TGTGCCAGCAGCCCTTGGGGGGACAGTTTCTACGAGCAGTACTTC. Translating it yields CASSPWGDSFYEQYF. The chain uses TRBV7-9 and TRBJ2-7; weak D call: TRBD1 (7 bases). CDR1 and CDR2 from the germline V gene are SEHNR and FQNEAQ (reference sequence). The CDR3 runs 15 residues. Trimming took off 5 bases at V and 3 bases at J, with 17 bases between the two ends.